Shown below are 20 T cell receptor beta chains from a single sample sequenced in a study of blood T cell repertoires in COVID-19. Only in-frame clones appear in the TCRdb table, and some are missing; sequencing was by immunoSEQ multiplex PCR. The sample shows about 40,000 clones, 91% of them seen only once. Specimen: peripheral blood. These receptors were collected from a woman in her 30s in a cohort sampled during active COVID-19.

J is TRBJ2-1 and V is TRBV6-8, with 7 bases identical to TRBD2. CDR1 and CDR2 from the germline V gene are MNHGY and SAAAGT. Trimming at V came to 6 bases and at J to 5 bases, leaving 10 bases not matched to a gene. The CDR3 loop spans 15 amino acids. CDR3 sequence reads: CASRDGLVSHNEQFF. The CDR3 nucleotides are TGTGCCAGCAGGGACGGACTAGTATCCCACAATGAGCAGTTCTTC.

This chain connects TRBV7-9 to TRBJ2-1; 9 bases agree with TRBD2. This CDR3 is 12 amino acids long. V lost 6 bases and J lost 9; bases outside the gene matches: 3. The germline V gene has CDR1 SEHNR and CDR2 FQNEAQ (reference sequence). The CDR3 sequence is CASRAGGGEQFF. CDR3 nucleotide sequence: TGTGCCAGCAGAGCGGGGGGAGGTGAGCAGTTCTTC.

This clone was recorded only once. CDR3 sequence (DNA): TGTGCCACCACGGACAGACGACACCTCATGAACACTGAAGCTTTCTTT. Amino acids: CATTDRRHLMNTEAFF. J is TRBJ1-1 and V is TRBV27; D might be TRBD1 (6 bases). In germline, CDR1 is MNHEY, CDR2 SMNVEV (reference sequence). The V end was cut by 10 bases, the J end by 0 bases, with 21 bases between. The length of the CDR3 is 16 residues.

CDR3 sequence reads: CASSPGLAVEIAKNIQYF. The CDR3 nucleotides read TGTGCCAGCAGTCCTGGACTAGCGGTGGAGATAGCCAAAAACATTCAGTACTTC. V and J are TRBV6-6 and TRBJ2-4; 10 bases fit TRBD2. V shed 5 bases, J shed 0 bases, and the junction held 10 bases outside the gene matches. The CDR3 sequence is 18 residues long. Germline V gives CDR1 MNHNY, CDR2 SVGAGI (reference sequence).

The V gene is TRBV7-9, the J gene TRBJ2-3; TRBD1 matches at 7 bases. Germline V gene data show CDR1 as SEHNR and CDR2 as FQNEAQ (reference sequence). The CDR3 is 15 amino acids. Trimming removed 7 bases from V and 0 bases from J; junction bases left unmatched: 7. CDR3 sequence (DNA): TGTGCCAGCATACAGGGGAGTTCTAGCACAGATACGCAGTATTTT. This sequence encodes CASIQGSSSTDTQYF.

This clone appeared a single time. The chain uses TRBV29-1 and TRBJ1-2; D gene unclear. Germline-derived CDR1 and CDR2 are SQVTM and ANQGSEA. The CDR3 contains 11 residues. V lost 4 bases and J lost 8, with 11 bases in between. As DNA, the CDR3 is TGCAGCGTTGGCAGTTCCTGGGGCTACACCTTC. It codes for CSVGSSWGYTF.

This clone was detected only once. The V and J genes are TRBV23-1 and TRBJ1-2, with TRBD1 matching 10 bases. TRBV23-1 is flagged as an ORF with uncertain function. Germline trimming cut 2 bases from V and 6 bases from J; bases unmatched to any gene: 12. The length of the CDR3 is 17 residues. CDR3 residues: CASSQPGQGDILHGYTF. The CDR3 DNA sequence: TGCGCCAGCAGTCAACCAGGACAGGGGGACATATTGCATGGCTACACCTTC.

This clone turned up a few times. This sequence joins TRBV6-6 and TRBJ1-2, with TRBD1 matching over 7 bases. Per germline, CDR1 MNHNY and CDR2 SVGAGI (reference sequence). CDR3 length: 12 amino acids. Trimming cost V 5 bases and J 7 bases; bases outside gene matches: 4. As DNA, the CDR3 is TGTGCCAGCAGTAACAGGGGTCGTGGCTACACCTTC. This codes for CASSNRGRGYTF.

The rearrangement uses TRBV10-3 and TRBJ1-1; possibly TRBD1 for D (5 bases). This CDR3 region has 12 residues. Germline CDR1 ENHRY, CDR2 SYGVKD. V lost 3 bases and J lost 4, with 6 bases in between. Here the CDR3 reads CAISDRVTEAFF. The CDR3 nucleotides read TGTGCCATCAGTGACAGGGTCACTGAAGCTTTCTTT.

The chain combines TRBV2 with TRBJ2-1; 11 bases map to TRBD2. Germline assignment: CDR1 SNHLY and CDR2 FYNNEI. This CDR3 is 14 amino acids long. V gave up 10 bases and J gave up 5 bases; unmatched junction bases: 7. The CDR3 bases are TGTGCCATCCCCGGGACTAGCGGTCACAATGAGCAGTTCTTC. Translated, it gives CAIPGTSGHNEQFF.

The chain is built from TRBV19 and TRBJ1-1; D remains ambiguous. Trimming stripped 5 bases from V and 3 bases from J, with 19 bases between. Germline values: CDR1 LNHDA, CDR2 SQIVND (reference sequence). There are 16 residues in the CDR3. The DNA of the CDR3 is TGTGCCAGTAGTCTCGAGGGAGGTGGACGGGACACTGAAGCTTTCTTT. Translated, it gives CASSLEGGGRDTEAFF.

The chain has TRBV7-6 and TRBJ1-4, with 7 bases aligning to TRBD1. The V gene end was trimmed by 5 bases and the J gene end by 6 bases; junction bases not matched to a gene: 9. CDR3 size: 15 residues. The germline V gene encodes CDR1 SGHVS and CDR2 FNYEAQ. CDR3 region: CASSLGGQPHEKLFF. CDR3 bases: TGTGCCAGCAGCCTAGGGGGACAGCCTCATGAAAAACTGTTTTTT.

The chain links TRBV19 to TRBJ2-5; D is undetermined. The length of the CDR3 is 11 residues. V was clipped by 4 bases and J by 4 bases, with 4 bases between them. Per germline, CDR1 LNHDA and CDR2 SQIVND (reference sequence). For the CDR3, the DNA is TGTGCCAGTAGTACCAGAGAGACCCAGTACTTC. Translating it yields CASSTRETQYF.

The J gene is TRBJ2-1, the V gene TRBV30; 10 nucleotides line up with TRBD1. The CDR3 is 15 amino acids. V was clipped by 3 bases and J by 6 bases; unmatched bases: 8. The germline CDR1 and CDR2 sequences are GTSNPN and SVGIG (reference sequence). The CDR3 region is CAWRTMGQGSNEQFF. As DNA, the CDR3 is TGTGCCTGGAGGACGATGGGACAGGGGAGCAATGAGCAGTTCTTC.

This chain links TRBV24-1 with TRBJ1-1; weak D call: TRBD1 (6 bases). Trimming cost V 7 bases and J 4 bases, with 15 bases left between them. This CDR3 has 14 amino acids. CDR1 and CDR2 from the germline V gene are KGHDR and SFDVKD. Here the CDR3 reads CATSATGKVTEAFF. The CDR3 DNA follows: TGTGCCACCAGCGCCACAGGGAAGGTCACTGAAGCTTTCTTT.

The gene calls are TRBV6-5 and TRBJ2-2; D call uncertain. Germline CDR1 is MNHEY and CDR2 is SVGAGI. This CDR3 is built from 14 residues. Between the trimmed V and J ends, which lost 6 bases and 0 bases, there was a span of 8 bases. In DNA form, the CDR3 reads TGTGCCAGCAGGGGCAAACCGAACACCGGGGAGCTGTTTTTT. The encoded protein is CASRGKPNTGELFF.

The chain combines TRBV9 with TRBJ2-1; 10 nucleotides match TRBD2. The germline CDR1 and CDR2 sequences are SGDLS and YYNGEE. This CDR3 comprises 16 residues. The ends lost 1 base at V and 3 bases at J; junction bases unmatched: 4. CDR3: CASSVTWTSGYNEQFF. CDR3 DNA: TGTGCCAGCAGCGTAACGTGGACTAGCGGCTACAATGAGCAGTTCTTC. The full variable domain, in which reference TRBV9 and TRBJ2-1 provide the parts outside the CDR3, is DSGVTQTPKHLITATGQRVTLRCSPRSGDLSVYWYQQSLDQGLQFLIQYYNGEERAKGNILERFSAQQFPDLHSELNLSSLELGDSALYFCASSVTWTSGYNEQFFGPGTRLTVL.

This rearrangement joins TRBV28 to TRBJ1-4; TRBD1 matches 9 bases. J was trimmed by 8 bases and V by 6 bases; bases with no gene match: 7. Looked up from germline, CDR1 is MDHEN and CDR2 is SYDVKM. This CDR3 has 14 residues. The CDR3 nucleotides are TGTGCCAGCAGCCACAGGGGGCCTAGAGAAAAACTGTTTTTT. Translating it yields CASSHRGPREKLFF.

This sequence joins TRBV5-1 and TRBJ1-3; 7 bases align to TRBD1. Germline loops: CDR1 SGHRS, CDR2 YFSETQ. The trim removed 0 bases at V and 4 bases at J, leaving 4 bases unmatched. The CDR3 is 15 residues long. The DNA for the CDR3 is TGCGCCAGCAGCTTGGACAGGGGATCCGGAAACACCATATATTTT. Translation: CASSLDRGSGNTIYF.

This clone has only a few counts. The J gene is TRBJ1-6, the V gene TRBV7-9, with 8 positions matching TRBD1. This CDR3 has 14 amino acids. Unmatched junction bases numbered 5, after V lost 5 bases and J lost 8 bases. The germline V gene encodes CDR1 SEHNR and CDR2 FQNEAQ (reference sequence). The CDR3 DNA reads as TGTGCCAGCAGCCGACAGGGGCGGGATTCACCCCTCCACTTT. As protein: CASSRQGRDSPLHF.